This entry lists 8 T cell receptor beta chains sequenced from one sample in a study of blood T cell repertoires in COVID-19. The data were produced by immunoSEQ multiplex PCR, yet TCRdb's version contains in-frame clones alone and is incomplete. The profile shows about 270,000 clones, 83% of them singletons. The sequenced sample was peripheral blood. These receptors were taken from an elderly man with acute or convalescent COVID-19.

The genes are TRBV7-8 and TRBJ2-7, with TRBD2 matching over 11 bases. Germline V lookup: CDR1 SGHVS, CDR2 FQNEAQ. V shed 7 bases, J shed 13 bases, and the junction held 15 bases outside the gene matches. The CDR3 covers 14 residues. The CDR3 coding sequence is TGTGCCAGCACCCCAGGGTCGCTAGCGGGAGGACCATACTTC. The encoded protein is CASTPGSLAGGPYF. Full variable domain (outside the CDR3, taken from reference TRBV7-8 and TRBJ2-7): GAGVSQSPRYKVAKRGQDVALRCDPISGHVSLFWYQQALGQGPEFLTYFQNEAQLDKSGLPSDRFFAERPEGSVSTLKIQRTQQEDSAVYLCASTPGSLAGGPYFGPGTRLTVT.

This chain connects TRBV19 to TRBJ1-1; 10 bases agree with TRBD1. This CDR3 has 16 amino acids. V shed 7 bases and J 6 bases; nucleotides not matched to a gene: 14. Germline CDR1 is LNHDA and CDR2 is SQIVND (reference sequence). The CDR3 nucleotides are TGTGCCAGTACTCGTGGACAGGGGGTTACGGTCGCTGAAGCTTTCTTT. This gives the protein CASTRGQGVTVAEAFF.

This sequence joins TRBV11-3 and TRBJ2-5, with 10 positions matching TRBD1. CDR3 length: 16 amino acids. V gave up 5 bases and J gave up 1 base; unmatched junction bases: 7. The germline gives CDR1 SGHNT, CDR2 YENEEA. The CDR3 region is CASSLGQGVGQETQYF. In nucleotides, the CDR3 is TGTGCCAGCAGCCTCGGACAGGGGGTCGGCCAAGAGACCCAGTACTTC.

Ten or more counts support this clone. The chain couples TRBV4-1 to TRBJ2-1, with 9 bases matching TRBD2. CDR1 is MGHRA and CDR2 is YSYEKL in the germline V gene. V dropped 1 base and J dropped 4; count of bases not matched to a gene: 8. The CDR3 has 17 residues. Here the CDR3 DNA reads TGCGCCAGCAGCCAAGGCCCTCTAGCGGGGTATTACAATGAGCAGTTCTTC. Translating gives CASSQGPLAGYYNEQFF.

The chain couples TRBV19 to TRBJ1-3; D remains ambiguous. This CDR3 comprises 15 residues. The V and J ends lost 4 bases and 0 bases respectively, with 10 bases between them. Germline-derived CDR1 and CDR2 are LNHDA and SQIVND (reference sequence). CDR3 coding DNA: TGTGCCAGTAGTAGTCAGGTTGGCTCTGGAAACACCATATATTTT. The encoded protein is CASSSQVGSGNTIYF.

The J gene is TRBJ1-4, the V gene TRBV10-3, with 7 bases fitting TRBD1. The CDR3 length is 15 residues. V shed 3 bases, J shed 8 bases, and the junction held 9 bases outside the gene matches. Per germline, CDR1 ENHRY and CDR2 SYGVKD. The CDR3 bases are TGTGCCATCAGTGAAGGGGGCAGGGATGCCGAAAAACTGTTTTTT. Translation: CAISEGGRDAEKLFF.

This chain uses TRBV7-3 with TRBJ2-3, with D possibly matching TRBD2 (6 bases). This CDR3 region has 13 residues. Per the germline V gene, CDR1 is SGHTA and CDR2 is FQGTGA. Trimming cost V 4 bases and J 6 bases, with 11 bases left between them. CDR3 bases: TGTGCCAGCAGCTCCCTTCTAGCGGATACGCAGTATTTT. Protein product: CASSSLLADTQYF.

This chain uses TRBV18 with TRBJ1-4; TRBD1 aligns across 7 bases. V lost 6 bases to trimming and J lost 3 bases; unmatched junction nucleotides: 10. Germline V gene sequence: CDR1 KGHSH, CDR2 LQKENI. The CDR3 is 16 residues long. The DNA of the CDR3 is TGTGCCAGCTCCCAGAACCCGGGACAGTCTAATGAAAAACTGTTTTTT. The encoded protein is CASSQNPGQSNEKLFF.